The T cell receptor beta chain described here comes from a study of T-cell memory formation after mild COVID-19. Overall study results and limits: While clones contracting from day 15 to 85 were balanced between CD4 and CD8, later expanders leaned CD4+. Chiefly within CM and EM were the contracting CD4+ clones; CD8+ ones were within EMRA. Prior to infection, memory already included some responding clones, suggesting cross-reactive memory joined.

TCRdb analysed the 5' RACE reads with MiXCR anew, one entry per CDR3 protein. The sample records hundreds of thousands of distinct CDR3 sequences, roughly 21% being singletons. Remarks on this clonotype: The antigen is unknown.

The source is an adult woman who had mild COVID-19 (a few samples of this study predate the infection). Cell type and time point are not known. Sequencing input: PBMCs or a T cell subset sorted from them (not recorded which).

The CDR3 DNA is TGTGCCACCAGCTTTGGACTAGCGGGAGGTCGAAGTTACAATGAGCAGTTCTTC. It codes for CATSFGLAGGRSYNEQFF. The chain recombines TRBV24-1 with TRBJ2-1; 14 bases map to TRBD2. CDR1 KGHDR and CDR2 SFDVKD come from the germline V gene. Trimming at V came to 7 bases and at J to 4 bases, leaving 11 bases not matched to a gene. The CDR3 is 18 residues long.